These 3 T cell receptor beta chains share one sample of origin, sequenced in a study of PD-1 blockade in classical Hodgkin lymphoma. As to time point: cycle 4 day 1 (C4D1), after 6 weeks of nivolumab. There was relapse after autologous stem cell transplantation in every patient, and there was variation in brentuximab vedotin exposure. Produced via immunoSEQ multiplex PCR; TCRdb's table is partial and in-frame only. The sample includes about 94,000 clones, just over 90% seen only once; the top ten take under 2%. The source material was peripheral blood mononuclear cells (PBMCs), sampled before the fourth cycle of nivolumab. These receptors were collected from a human donor with classical Hodgkin lymphoma.

The V gene is TRBV6-6, the J gene TRBJ1-4; 7 bases fit TRBD1. After removal of 0 bases from V and 6 bases from J, the junction contained 4 bases not matched to a gene. Looked up from germline, CDR1 is MNHNY and CDR2 is SVGAGI (reference sequence). This CDR3 contains 15 residues. Here the CDR3 DNA reads TGTGCCAGCAGTTACTCCCTCGGGACAGATGAAAAACTGTTTTTT. This encodes CASSYSLGTDEKLFF.

V and J are TRBV6-1 and TRBJ1-5; no reliable D call. V lost 6 bases, J lost 4 bases, and 10 bases lay in between. The germline CDR1 and CDR2 sequences are MNHNS and SASEGT. The CDR3 sequence is 13 residues long. The CDR3 sequence: CASRREQNQPQHF. The CDR3 nucleotides read TGTGCCAGCAGAAGGGAACAGAATCAGCCCCAGCATTTT.

The chain links TRBV28 to TRBJ2-1; tentatively, D is TRBD1 (5 bases). The germline V gene encodes CDR1 MDHEN and CDR2 SYDVKM. CDR3 size: 15 residues. The V end was cut by 5 bases, the J end by 4 bases, with 15 bases between. Here the CDR3 DNA reads TGTGCCAGCAGTACCCCTGGCAGGGTGTACAATGAGCAGTTCTTC. This encodes CASSTPGRVYNEQFF.